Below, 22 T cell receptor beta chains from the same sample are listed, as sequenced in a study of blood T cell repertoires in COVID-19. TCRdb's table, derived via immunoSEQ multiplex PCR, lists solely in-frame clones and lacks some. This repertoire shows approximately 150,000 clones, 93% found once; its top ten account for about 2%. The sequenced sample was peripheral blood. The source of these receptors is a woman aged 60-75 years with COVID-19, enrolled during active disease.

This CDR3 reads CASRGRLAGVQETQYF. The CDR3 nucleotides read TGTGCCAGCAGAGGGCGGCTAGCGGGGGTTCAGGAGACCCAGTACTTC. This rearrangement joins TRBV2 to TRBJ2-5, with 10 bases that match TRBD2. This CDR3 is 16 amino acids long. Germline CDR1 and CDR2: SNHLY and FYNNEI. V lost 6 bases to trimming and J lost 5 bases; unmatched junction nucleotides: 12.

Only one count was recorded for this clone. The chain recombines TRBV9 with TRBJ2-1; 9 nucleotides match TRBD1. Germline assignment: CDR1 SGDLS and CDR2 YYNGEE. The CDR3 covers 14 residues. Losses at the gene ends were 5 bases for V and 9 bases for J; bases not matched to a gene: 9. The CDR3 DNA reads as TGTGCCAGCAGGACAGGGGGTACTTTCGGTGAGCAGTTCTTC. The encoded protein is CASRTGGTFGEQFF.

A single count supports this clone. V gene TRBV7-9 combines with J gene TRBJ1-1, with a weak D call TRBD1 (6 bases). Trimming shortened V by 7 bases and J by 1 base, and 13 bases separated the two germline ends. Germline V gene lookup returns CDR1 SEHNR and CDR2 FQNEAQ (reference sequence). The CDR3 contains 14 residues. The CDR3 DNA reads TGTGCCAGCAAAGGGGGAGGGGCGAACACTGAAGCTTTCTTT. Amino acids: CASKGGGANTEAFF.

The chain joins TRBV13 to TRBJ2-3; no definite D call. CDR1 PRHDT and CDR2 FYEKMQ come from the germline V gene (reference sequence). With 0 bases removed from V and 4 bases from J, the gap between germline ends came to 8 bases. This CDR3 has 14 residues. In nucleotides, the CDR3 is TGTGCCAGCAGCTTAGGCGGTTTCCCAGATACGCAGTATTTT. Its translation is CASSLGGFPDTQYF.

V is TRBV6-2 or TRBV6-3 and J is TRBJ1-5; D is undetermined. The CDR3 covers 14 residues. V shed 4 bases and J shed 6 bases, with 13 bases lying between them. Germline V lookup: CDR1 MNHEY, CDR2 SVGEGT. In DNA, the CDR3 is TGTGCCAGCAGTTTCGGACTTTTCGGTCAGCCCCAGCATTTT. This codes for CASSFGLFGQPQHF.

DNA of the CDR3: TGTGCCAGCAGCTTGGGGACAGCTTATGGCTACACCTTC. Its protein product is CASSLGTAYGYTF. The rearrangement joins TRBV5-6 to TRBJ1-2; perhaps TRBD1 as D (6 bases). The CDR3 has 13 residues. The germline V gene encodes CDR1 SGHDT and CDR2 YYEEEE. Trimming took 0 bases from V and 5 from J, leaving 8 bases between them. Full variable domain (missing parts from reference TRBV5-6 and TRBJ1-2): DAGVTQSPTHLIKTRGQQVTLRCSPKSGHDTVSWYQQALGQGPQFIFQYYEEEERQRGNFPDRFSGHQFPNYSSELNVNALLLGDSALYLCASSLGTAYGYTFGSGTRLTVV.

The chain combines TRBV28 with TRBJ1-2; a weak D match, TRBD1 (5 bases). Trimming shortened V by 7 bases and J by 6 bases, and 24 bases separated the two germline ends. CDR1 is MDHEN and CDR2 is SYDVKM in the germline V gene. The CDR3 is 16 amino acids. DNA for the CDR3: TGTGCCAGCACCGCGACAGTACCATCAGGAGAGGATGGCTACACCTTC. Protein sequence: CASTATVPSGEDGYTF.

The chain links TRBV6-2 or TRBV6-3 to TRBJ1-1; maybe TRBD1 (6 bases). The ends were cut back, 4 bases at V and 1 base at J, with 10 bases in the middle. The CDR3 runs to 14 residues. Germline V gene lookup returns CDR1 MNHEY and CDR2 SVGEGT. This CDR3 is CASSFPDRNTEAFF. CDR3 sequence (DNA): TGTGCCAGCAGTTTCCCGGACAGGAACACTGAAGCTTTCTTT.

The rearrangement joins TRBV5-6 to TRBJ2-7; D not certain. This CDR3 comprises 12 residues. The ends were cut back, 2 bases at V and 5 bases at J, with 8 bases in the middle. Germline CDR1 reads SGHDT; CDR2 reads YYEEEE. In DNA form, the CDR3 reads TGTGCCAGCAGCTTTGTGACACACGAGCAGTACTTC. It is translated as CASSFVTHEQYF.

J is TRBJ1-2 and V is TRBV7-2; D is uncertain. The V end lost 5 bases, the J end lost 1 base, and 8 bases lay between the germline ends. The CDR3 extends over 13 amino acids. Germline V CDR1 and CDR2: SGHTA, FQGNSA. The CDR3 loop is CASSPYLNYGYTF. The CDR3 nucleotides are TGTGCCAGCAGCCCGTATCTTAACTATGGCTACACCTTC.

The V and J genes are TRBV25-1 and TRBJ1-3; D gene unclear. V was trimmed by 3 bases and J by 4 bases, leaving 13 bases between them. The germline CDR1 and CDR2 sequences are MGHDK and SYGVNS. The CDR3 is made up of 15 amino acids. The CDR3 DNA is TGTGCCAGCAGTGACGTGGTCTCAGTCGGAAACACCATATATTTT. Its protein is CASSDVVSVGNTIYF.

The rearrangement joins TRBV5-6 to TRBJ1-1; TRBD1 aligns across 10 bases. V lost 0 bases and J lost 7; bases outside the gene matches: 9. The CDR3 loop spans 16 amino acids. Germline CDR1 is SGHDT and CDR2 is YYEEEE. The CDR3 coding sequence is TGTGCCAGCAGCTTGGAGACAGGGGGCTCTGGGGTTGAAGCTTTCTTT. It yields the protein CASSLETGGSGVEAFF.

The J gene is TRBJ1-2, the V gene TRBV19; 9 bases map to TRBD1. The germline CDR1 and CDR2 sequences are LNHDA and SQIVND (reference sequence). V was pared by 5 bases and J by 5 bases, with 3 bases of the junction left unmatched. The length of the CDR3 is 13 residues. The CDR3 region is CASSLDRGYGYTF. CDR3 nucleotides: TGTGCCAGTAGTTTGGACAGGGGTTATGGCTACACCTTC.

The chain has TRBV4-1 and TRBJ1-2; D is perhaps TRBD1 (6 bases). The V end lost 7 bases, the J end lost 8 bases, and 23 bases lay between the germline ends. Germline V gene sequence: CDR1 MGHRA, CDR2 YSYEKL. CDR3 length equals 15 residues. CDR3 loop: CASTKWSGGIEGYTF. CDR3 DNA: TGCGCCAGCACCAAATGGAGCGGGGGCATCGAAGGCTACACCTTC.

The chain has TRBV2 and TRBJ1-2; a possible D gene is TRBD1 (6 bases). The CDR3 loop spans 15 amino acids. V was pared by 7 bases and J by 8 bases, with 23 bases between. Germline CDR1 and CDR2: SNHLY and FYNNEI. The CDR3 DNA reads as TGTGCCAGCACCCTGAGTTCAGGGGCCGTGGGAGGCTACACCTTC. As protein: CASTLSSGAVGGYTF.

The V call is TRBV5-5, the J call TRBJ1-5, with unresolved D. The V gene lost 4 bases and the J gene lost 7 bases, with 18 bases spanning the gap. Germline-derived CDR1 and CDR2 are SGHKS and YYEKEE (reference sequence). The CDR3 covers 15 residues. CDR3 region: CASSHNGEGWQPQHF. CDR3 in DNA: TGTGCCAGCAGCCACAACGGGGAAGGTTGGCAGCCCCAGCATTTT.

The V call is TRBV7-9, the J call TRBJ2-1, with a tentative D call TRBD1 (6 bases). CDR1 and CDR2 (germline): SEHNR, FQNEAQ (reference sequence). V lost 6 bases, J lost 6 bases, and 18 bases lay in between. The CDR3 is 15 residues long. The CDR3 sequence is CASSEGEIRGNEQFF. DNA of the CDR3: TGTGCCAGCAGTGAAGGGGAGATCAGGGGCAATGAGCAGTTCTTC.

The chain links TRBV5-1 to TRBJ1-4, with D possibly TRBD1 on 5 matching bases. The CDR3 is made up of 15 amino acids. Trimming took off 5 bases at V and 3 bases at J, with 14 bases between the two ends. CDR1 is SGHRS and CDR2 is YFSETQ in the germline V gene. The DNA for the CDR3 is TGCGCCAGCAGACCCGGCGACAGCTCTAATGAAAAACTGTTTTTT. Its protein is CASRPGDSSNEKLFF.

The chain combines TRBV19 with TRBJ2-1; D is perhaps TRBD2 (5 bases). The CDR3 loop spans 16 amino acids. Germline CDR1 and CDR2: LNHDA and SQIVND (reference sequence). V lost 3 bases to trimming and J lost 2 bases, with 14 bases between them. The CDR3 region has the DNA TGTGCCAGTAGTATCGGTGGGGTGAGGGCCTACAATGAGCAGTTCTTC. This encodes CASSIGGVRAYNEQFF.

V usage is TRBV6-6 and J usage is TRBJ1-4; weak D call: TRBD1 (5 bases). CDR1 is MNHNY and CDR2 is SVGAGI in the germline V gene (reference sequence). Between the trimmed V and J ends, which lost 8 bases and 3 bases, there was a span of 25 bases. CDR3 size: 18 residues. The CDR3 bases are TGTGCCAGCCGTCCTTCAGGGTGGATTTTAGTGGCTAATGAAAAACTGTTTTTT. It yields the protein CASRPSGWILVANEKLFF.

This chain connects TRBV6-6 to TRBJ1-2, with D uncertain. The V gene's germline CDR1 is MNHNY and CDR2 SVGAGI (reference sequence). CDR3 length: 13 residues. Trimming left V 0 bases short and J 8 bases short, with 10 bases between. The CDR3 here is CASSYSTEGGYTF. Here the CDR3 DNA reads TGTGCCAGCAGTTACTCTACCGAGGGCGGCTACACCTTC.

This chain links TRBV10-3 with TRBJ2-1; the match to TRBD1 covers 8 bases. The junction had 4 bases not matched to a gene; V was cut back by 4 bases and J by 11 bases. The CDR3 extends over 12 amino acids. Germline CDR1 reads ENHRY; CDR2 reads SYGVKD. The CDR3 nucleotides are TGTGCCATCAGTGGACAGGGGAGGAAGCAGTTCTTC. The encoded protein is CAISGQGRKQFF.